This paragraph covers one T cell receptor beta chain sequence. Its specificity is not known. The sample comes from a study of cytomegalovirus exposure and HLA in healthy donors. Study-level findings and limits: An analysis was carried out later, and it reportedly showed fewer N-insertions in an Asian-associated ancestry cluster than the roughly 670-donor mean. The authors enumerated 150 to 200 TCR beta chains as linked to cytomegalovirus. Testing in vitro showed a few CMV-associated chains specific for CMV antigens. Association with HLA alleles at 0.05 false discovery rate was found for around 15,000 TCR beta sequences in a later analysis.

Germline values: CDR1 SGHNT, CDR2 YYREEE (reference sequence). Trimming cost V 3 bases and J 6 bases, with 9 bases left between them. This CDR3 has 12 residues. This PCR relied on a set of 60 Vbeta primers and 13 Jbeta primers. Sequenced by immunoSEQ multiplex PCR; TCRdb stores in-frame clones only, minus some. The sample yields a few hundred thousand clones, around nine tenths seen once. The sample consisted of PBMCs. The chain joins TRBV5-4 to TRBJ1-2, with D perhaps TRBD1 (5 bases). The sequence was collected from a girl aged 2-10 years in good health and CMV-seronegative. The CDR3 spells CASSSGGDGYTF. CDR3 coding DNA: TGTGCCAGCAGCTCCGGGGGGGATGGCTACACCTTC.